This TCR beta chain was sequenced for a study of vaccination and CD4 T cells after COVID-19. Whole-study context: The cells were exposed to overlapping spike peptides originating from SARS-CoV-2, HCoV-NL63, HCoV-OC43 and HCoV-229E for stimulation. Regarding the study as a whole: Within convalescent individuals, 304 out of 307 vaccine-specific clones proved to be spike mono-reactive.

Germline V gene sequence: CDR1 DFQATT, CDR2 SNEGSKA (reference sequence). V lost 6 bases and J lost 6, with 23 bases in between. The CDR3 spans 15 residues. Sequencing of DNA taken from cultured CD4+ T cells relied on the Oncomine TCR Beta short-read assay. Each CDR3 protein gets one entry after TCRdb re-called the PCR reads with MiXCR. The sample has around 12,000 distinct CDR3 sequences, approximately 52% seen once. The treatment: roughly 10-day PBMC culture with coronavirus spike peptide pools or control peptides (ViraFEST assay). US Alpha, Beta and Delta variants postdated the positive PCR dates, which ran from March to December 2020. In regard to this clonotype: Its specificity is not known.

Sequenced: CD4+ T cells from blood, cultured in vitro. J is TRBJ1-1 and V is TRBV20-1; perhaps TRBD1 as D (5 bases). The sequence derives from a human donor who had recovered from COVID-19. The CDR3 region is CSASRAGPTLAEAFF. In DNA, the CDR3 is TGCAGTGCATCCCGGGCAGGGCCAACATTGGCTGAAGCTTTCTTT.